Below, one TCR beta chain is given with its context. The source of the sample is a study of blood T cell repertoires in COVID-19. Background on the study: Sites in the United States, Italy and Spain provided acute and convalescent COVID-19 samples.

Per the study methods: It was from reference gene primer amplification that nucleated cell counts were estimated. Generated by immunoSEQ multiplex PCR, the TCRdb table keeps only in-frame clones and is missing some. That table gives V, J and clone size, and the DNA gave D and trimming. The sample comprises roughly 380,000 clones, approximately 77% of which are singletons, and 0.85% to 1.3% rests with the top ten. Sequenced input: peripheral blood. The clonotype was recovered from a human donor with acute or convalescent COVID-19. The donor label of this sample is uncertain.

In nucleotides, the CDR3 is TGTGCCAGCAGCACCCAGCGGAATTCACCCCTCCACTTT. Protein sequence: CASSTQRNSPLHF. V and J are TRBV12-3 or TRBV12-4 and TRBJ1-6; D unclear. The V and J ends lost 6 bases and 7 bases respectively, with 10 bases between them. The CDR3 has 13 residues.